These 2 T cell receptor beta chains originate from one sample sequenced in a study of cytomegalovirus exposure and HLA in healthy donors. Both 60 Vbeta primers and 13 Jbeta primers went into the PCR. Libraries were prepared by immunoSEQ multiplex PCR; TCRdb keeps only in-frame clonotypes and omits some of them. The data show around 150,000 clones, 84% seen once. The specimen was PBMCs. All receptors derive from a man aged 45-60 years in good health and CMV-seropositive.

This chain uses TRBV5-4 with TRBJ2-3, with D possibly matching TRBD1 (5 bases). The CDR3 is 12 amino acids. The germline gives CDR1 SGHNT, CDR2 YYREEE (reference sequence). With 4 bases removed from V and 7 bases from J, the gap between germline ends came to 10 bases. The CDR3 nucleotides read TGTGCCAGCAGCCTTGACAGACATACGCAGTATTTT. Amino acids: CASSLDRHTQYF.

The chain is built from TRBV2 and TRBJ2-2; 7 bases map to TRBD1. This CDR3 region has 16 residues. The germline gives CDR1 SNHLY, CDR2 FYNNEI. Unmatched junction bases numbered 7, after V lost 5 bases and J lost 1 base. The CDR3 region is CASSIDRVGNTGELFF. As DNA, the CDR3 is TGTGCCAGCAGTATTGACAGGGTTGGGAACACCGGGGAGCTGTTTTTT.